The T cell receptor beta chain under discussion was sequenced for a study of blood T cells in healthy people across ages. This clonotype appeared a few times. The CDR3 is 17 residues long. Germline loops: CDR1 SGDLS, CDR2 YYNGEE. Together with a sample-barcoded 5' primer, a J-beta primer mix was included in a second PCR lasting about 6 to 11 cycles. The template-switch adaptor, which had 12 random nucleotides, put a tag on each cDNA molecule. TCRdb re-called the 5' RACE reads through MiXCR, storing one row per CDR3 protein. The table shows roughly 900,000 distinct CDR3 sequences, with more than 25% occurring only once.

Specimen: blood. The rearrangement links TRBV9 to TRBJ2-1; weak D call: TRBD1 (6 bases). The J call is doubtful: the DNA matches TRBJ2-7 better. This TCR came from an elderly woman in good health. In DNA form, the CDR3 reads TGTGCCAGCAGCCTTAGCCCCTCCAGGACAGTATACAATGAGCAGTACTTC. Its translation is CASSLSPSRTVYNEQYF.